The 8 T cell receptor beta chains given below trace back to one sample, sequenced in a study of T-cell reconstitution after alpha-beta-depleted transplantation in children. The TCRbeta library was prepared with unique molecular identifiers. TCRdb processed the PCR reads anew with MiXCR; each CDR3 protein has one entry. The sample lists 700,000 to 950,000 distinct CDR3 sequences, roughly 15% occurring once. Sequencing used PBMCs, mostly from graft donor cells, obtained 360 days after TCRalphabeta/CD19-depleted stem cell transplant. The receptors originated from a male patient between 5 and 17 years old who had a stem cell transplant for acute lymphoblastic leukemia, so the T cells may come from the graft donor.

The chain is built from TRBV7-9 and TRBJ1-1, with a weak D call TRBD1 (6 bases). Per the germline V gene, CDR1 is SEHNR and CDR2 is FQNEAQ (reference sequence). The CDR3 has 17 amino acids. V dropped 5 bases and J dropped 0 bases, with 19 bases sitting between them. CDR3 region: CASSPGQWGLVNTEAFF. CDR3 sequence (DNA): TGTGCCAGCAGCCCTGGACAGTGGGGGCTCGTGAACACTGAAGCTTTCTTT.

This clonotype showed up just a few times. This rearrangement joins TRBV4-2 to TRBJ1-2; D ambiguous. This CDR3 comprises 12 residues. The germline CDR1 and CDR2 sequences are LGHNA and YNFKEQ. Trimming pared 3 bases from V and 6 bases from J, leaving 8 bases between. The CDR3, as DNA: TGTGCCAGCAGCCAGGGCCTTGATGGCTACACCTTC. Translated: CASSQGLDGYTF.

The chain uses TRBV4-2 and TRBJ2-7, with D hard to call. V was clipped by 2 bases and J by 6 bases, with 8 bases between them. The CDR3 spans 12 residues. CDR1 is LGHNA and CDR2 is YNFKEQ in the germline V gene. The CDR3 nucleotides read TGTGCCAGCAGCCAACGTCGAGCCGAGCAGTACTTC. Amino acids: CASSQRRAEQYF.

This clonotype was seen only a few times. The rearrangement joins TRBV5-1 to TRBJ2-5; tentative D call: TRBD2 (6 bases). This CDR3 region has 14 residues. Germline values: CDR1 SGHRS, CDR2 YFSETQ. V was cut by 4 bases and J by 2 bases, with 12 bases left in between. The CDR3 loop reads CASSGGTFQETQYF. The CDR3 DNA reads TGCGCCAGCAGCGGCGGGACTTTTCAAGAGACCCAGTACTTC.

This clonotype turned up a few times. The gene calls are TRBV5-1 and TRBJ2-1; 8 positions agree with TRBD2. Per the germline V gene, CDR1 is SGHRS and CDR2 is YFSETQ. The CDR3 spans 17 residues. The V and J ends lost 0 bases and 7 bases, in that order; junction bases with no gene match: 12. CDR3 sequence (DNA): TGCGCCAGCAGCTTGGCGGGAGGGGGAACACTGAGGAATGAGCAGTTCTTC. Translated: CASSLAGGGTLRNEQFF.

This clonotype was seen a handful of times. CDR3: CASSSERGTYEQYF. For the CDR3, the DNA is TGTGCCAGCAGCTCCGAGCGGGGCACCTACGAGCAGTACTTC. The rearrangement links TRBV7-9 to TRBJ2-7, with 7 bases that match TRBD2. J was trimmed by 2 bases and V by 4 bases; bases with no gene match: 5. This CDR3 has 14 residues. The germline gives CDR1 SEHNR, CDR2 FQNEAQ (reference sequence). Variable domain in full (rest from reference TRBV7-9 and TRBJ2-7): DTGVSQNPRHKITKRGQNVTFRCDPISEHNRLYWYRQTLGQGPEFLTYFQNEAQLEKSRLLSDRFSAERPKGSFSTLEIQRTEQGDSAMYLCASSSERGTYEQYFGPGTRLTVT.

The CDR3 reads CASSFYGHEQFF. CDR3 sequence (DNA): TGTGCCAGCAGCTTTTACGGGCATGAGCAGTTCTTC. The J gene is TRBJ2-1, the V gene TRBV7-2, with no clear D. With 3 bases removed from V and 8 bases from J, the gap between germline ends came to 8 bases. Looked up from germline, CDR1 is SGHTA and CDR2 is FQGNSA. This CDR3 is 12 amino acids long.

In its sample, this clonotype was seen a few times. V usage is TRBV15 and J usage is TRBJ1-6; D remains ambiguous. CDR1 and CDR2 (germline): LNHNV, YYDKDF (reference sequence). The CDR3 sequence is 14 residues long. V was clipped by 0 bases and J by 7 bases, with 7 bases between them. This CDR3 reads CATSRDRQNSPLHF. CDR3 nucleotide sequence: TGTGCCACCAGCAGAGACAGACAAAATTCACCCCTCCACTTT.